These T cell receptor beta chains were read from a single sample in a study of blood T cell repertoires in COVID-19. The assay was immunoSEQ multiplex PCR, and TCRdb's table has in-frame clones only and misses some. The repertoire has about 220,000 clones, about four fifths of them found once; the top ten carry roughly 3%. Sequencing was done on a sample of peripheral blood. These receptors originate from a woman aged 30 to 39 who had recovered from COVID-19. CDR3s leave out the opening cysteine and the closing phenylalanine or tryptophan. Clone size is shown for a subset of rows, as once, few, many or a class of expanded clone.

TRBJ2-7,TRBV27,.,ASRDWASGSNEQY
TRBJ2-5,TRBV11-2,.,ASSLTTETQY
TRBJ1-2,TRBV28,once,ASSRDRDYGYT
TRBJ1-2,TRBV9,.,ASSVVGQGYGYT
TRBJ1-6,TRBV19,.,ASSRTGSSYNSPLH
TRBJ1-2,TRBV24-1,.,ATSGQGRDYGYT
TRBJ1-2,TRBV9,.,ASSARQIMTVGYT
TRBJ2-5,TRBV5-4,.,ASSLAGGGETQY
TRBJ2-7,TRBV5-5,.,ASSFPGYLAEQY
TRBJ2-1,TRBV6-5,.,ASRPPGRNEQF
TRBJ1-1,TRBV11-2,.,ASSFKQGGTEAF